This T cell receptor beta chain was recorded in a study of blood T cell repertoires in COVID-19 (dated by TCRdb to 2018 to 2021). A note on the overall study: Samples from collaborators originated in the United States, Italy and Spain and spanned both the acute and convalescent phases of COVID-19. The material from the prospective study consisted of cDNA or gDNA derived from T cells, B-cell-depleted T cells, or PBMCs. Deeply sampled blood TCRbeta repertoires from subjects exposed to, actively infected with, or recovered from COVID-19 were included in the dataset. A freely available public database, intended as a resource for researchers studying the immune response to SARS-CoV-2, is where the repertoires were released. The samples were drawn from two sources: the first 160 participants of the ongoing ImmuneRACE study, and 1,200 or so subjects contributed by 6 global collaborators. A de-identified subject ID, COVID-19 status, age in years and sex were almost always included in the sample metadata. HLA class I and class II types, where available, came from metadata supplied by the sample provider rather than from assay-based typing. Overall study outcomes, separate from this receptor: Clinical and demographic metadata were provided uncurated, with the amount varying by source and participant.

CDR1 and CDR2 were assigned from the germline V gene as LGHNA and YNFKEQ. From V the trimming removes 1 base and from J it removes 4 bases, while the gene matches leave 4 bases of the junction unaccounted for. The CDR3 spans 15 residues, from the cysteine through the phenylalanine. Only the CDR3 portion is preserved as DNA: 45 bases, with reading frame beginning at the first base. TCRbeta CDR3 regions were amplified from genomic DNA by means of the immunoSEQ Assay, a bias-controlled multiplex PCR. In the paper's pipeline: Within the assay, amplification of reference gene primers was used to estimate how many nucleated cells each sample contained. Sequence reads were collapsed and filtered to measure the absolute abundance of every unique TCRbeta CDR3 rearrangement. For each sample, productive Simpson clonality was calculated as the square root of Simpson's diversity index across productive rearrangements. In TCRdb, the immuneACCESS table is reduced to in-frame sequences with V and J assigned. These tables do not hold every clone; where another copy was compared, an unresolved V gene accounts for under half, and the others remain unexplained. That table supplies the V and J calls and clone size; D and trimming were determined from the DNA. Recorded for this sample are about 140,000 clones; roughly four fifths of them occurred a single time. Around 9.5% of the sample lies in the top ten.

Whole blood was collected in K2EDTA tubes by collaborating institutions according to the institutions' own protocols. For TCRbeta analysis, collaborators shipped samples in one of three forms: frozen whole blood, isolated PBMCs, or DNA extracted from either of those sample types. As concerns this clone: No antigen is known for it. The input lacks base qualities; no much larger clone sits a single base away.

Sequencing input: peripheral blood. The chain uses TRBV4-2 and TRBJ2-7; TRBD2 aligns with 10 central bases. The receptor comes from a woman between 45 and 60 years old with active or convalescent COVID-19. In nucleotides, the sequence is TGTGCCAGCAGCCAAGGGAGCGGGGGGGCGTACGAGCAGTACTTC. This translates into CASSQGSGGAYEQYF.